The subject of this entry is one TCR beta chain. This specimen belongs to a study of regulatory T cells in long-lasting Graves disease. For TCR beta, libraries came from iRepertoire HTBI primers and Arm-PCR of CDR3 regions. From the multiplex PCR reads, TCRdb called clonotypes with MiXCR, one entry per CDR3 protein. The table has 440,000 or so distinct CDR3 sequences, about a sixth seen once. Looked up from germline, CDR1 is SEHNR and CDR2 is FQNEAQ (reference sequence). CDR3 length: 15 residues. The V segment lost 3 bases and the J segment 8 bases; nucleotides outside the gene matches: 8. This sample's time point: newly diagnosed GD, antithyroid drugs for less than 3 months. Preparation of the TCR library used RNA extracted from PBMCs. This same sample was also part of a study on T cells in Graves' hyperthyroidism and ophthalmopathy.

The chain is built from TRBV7-9 and TRBJ2-1, with TRBD2 identical over 9 bases. This sequence was found in a woman in her thirties with Graves disease. The specimen was peripheral blood mononuclear cells (PBMCs), collected at new diagnosis, from a patient treated with antithyroid drugs. The CDR3 spells CASSLPREGQYEQFF. DNA of the CDR3: TGTGCCAGCAGCTTGCCGCGGGAGGGCCAATATGAGCAGTTCTTC. The variable domain in full, completed from reference TRBV7-9 and TRBJ2-1, reads DTGVSQNPRHKITKRGQNVTFRCDPISEHNRLYWYRQTLGQGPEFLTYFQNEAQLEKSRLLSDRFSAERPKGSFSTLEIQRTEQGDSAMYLCASSLPREGQYEQFFGPGTRLTVL.